There are a few counts of the clone carrying this T cell receptor (beta chain). Its antigen is still unknown. This sample stems from a study of T-cell memory formation after mild COVID-19. From 5'RACE with constant-segment primers came TCR alpha and TCR beta cDNA libraries that carried sample barcodes and UMIs. TCRdb passed the 5' RACE reads through MiXCR, listing each CDR3 protein once. The sample has hundreds of thousands of distinct CDR3 sequences, around 30% seen once. This CDR3 has 15 residues. V shed 7 bases, J shed 3 bases, and the junction held 11 bases outside the gene matches. The germline CDR1 and CDR2 sequences are LNHDA and SQIVND (reference sequence). Broader study findings: There were some responding clones in pre-infection memory, which suggested that cross-reactive memory had joined. Whether second-wave clones peaking at day 37 were SARS-CoV-2 specific went unconfirmed.

The genes are TRBV19 and TRBJ1-1, with TRBD1 identical over 7 bases. This sequence was found in an adult woman who had mild COVID-19 (a few samples of this study predate the infection). Cell type and time point are not known. Sequenced: PBMCs or a T cell subset sorted from them (not recorded which). Here the CDR3 DNA reads TGTGCCAGTACCGATAGTATGCAGGGGGACACTGAAGCTTTCTTT. Residues: CASTDSMQGDTEAFF.